Reported below is one T cell receptor (beta chain). Its binding antigen is unknown. Per-base qualities were not stored, and no clone one base away is much larger. The library was built by means of the immunoSEQ multiplex PCR assay. The immuneACCESS repertoire file appears here via TCRdb, limited to in-frame rearrangements. These files lack a portion of the clones; in checked studies, under half of the deficit traces to unresolved V genes, and the cause of the others is not known. Here the sample has around 80,000 clones; approximately 94% occur a single time. The top ten clones comprise over 2.5% of the sample. This record belongs to a study of control samples from healthy donors and cancer patients (dated by TCRdb to 2018 to 2021). Sequenced: blood. The origin of this receptor is a woman under 40 in good health.

CDR3 sequence: CAWSVGVGYGYTF. The DNA is TGTGCCTGGAGTGTCGGGGTTGGCTATGGCTACACCTTC. The V and J genes are TRBV30 and TRBJ1-2; the D gene lacks a confident call. As encoded in the germline V gene (reference sequence), CDR1 is GTSNPN while CDR2 is SVGIG. V is pared back by 0 bases and J by 4 bases, with 9 bases lying between the germline termini. The CDR3 sequence holds 13 residues, the cysteine and phenylalanine included. The retained sequence is limited to the CDR3, 39 bases, with the frame set at the first base.